The clone carrying this T cell receptor beta chain was seen just once. Here immunoSEQ multiplex PCR was the method, and the copy in TCRdb shows in-frame clones only, minus some. In the table there are approximately 360,000 clones, around 87% of which are singletons. Per the germline V gene, CDR1 is SGHVS and CDR2 is FQNEAQ. J was trimmed by 7 bases and V by 4 bases; bases with no gene match: 7. The CDR3 runs 15 residues. The sample originates from a study of blood T cell repertoires in COVID-19. The chain carries TRBV7-8 and TRBJ2-7; TRBD2 agrees at 13 bases. Material for sequencing was PBMCs or T cells enriched from blood (not recorded which). The sequence was obtained from a man in his forties in a cohort exposed to, infected with or recovered from COVID-19 (not recorded which). The CDR3 region is CASSSGLAGSWEQYF. CDR3 nucleotides: TGTGCCAGCAGCTCGGGACTAGCGGGATCGTGGGAGCAGTACTTC. Complete variable domain (other parts from reference TRBV7-8 and TRBJ2-7): GAGVSQSPRYKVAKRGQDVALRCDPISGHVSLFWYQQALGQGPEFLTYFQNEAQLDKSGLPSDRFFAERPEGSVSTLKIQRTQQEDSAVYLCASSSGLAGSWEQYFGPGTRLTVT.